This T cell receptor (beta chain) was obtained from a study of cytomegalovirus exposure and HLA in healthy donors (dated by TCRdb to between 2016 and 2019). For the wider study: In an earlier analysis of approximately 640 of the donors, 250 to 350 Gb of sequence data and 100 million or so unique TCR beta sequences from roughly 180 million T cells were reported. In a later genetic analysis, genome-wide SNP genotypes for about 65% of the 666 donors were used, and that subset was treated as a discovery cohort. Both class I and class II loci were covered by HLA typing, at four-digit resolution. An early release that covered about 600 HLA-typed donors contained approximately 300 gigabases of sequencing data and 70 million to 100 million unique TCR sequences. Donor age, sex, ethnicity and CMV serostatus were compiled alongside the repertoire data. High-throughput TCR immunosequencing, statistical association of individual TCRs with disease status, and machine learning were combined to predict cytomegalovirus infection status. An earlier analysis of approximately 640 of the donors applied high-throughput TCR beta sequencing to assess whether each TCR beta V gene segment acted as functional or pseudogenic. Besides the first cohort of about 730 subjects, a separate validation cohort made up of roughly 130 different subjects was used. Because of strong linkage in the cohort, roughly five DR-DQ haplotypes were treated as single units for association and clustering. All discovery cohort repertoires had been generated using a single sequencing platform. The number of donors typed differed by locus, with roughly 629-640 for A, B, C, DRB1 and DQB1, 522 for DQA1, nearly 610 for DPA1, and some 440 for DPB1. Among the approximately 400 genotyped donors, 81% belonged to the genetic ancestry cluster associated with self-reported Caucasian donors. In the later analysis, no new phenotypic data were used to find candidate immune exposures; instead, reliance was placed on TCR beta sequences and their occurrence across donors. In a later analysis, previously published TCR beta repertoires from 550 to 750 donors were re-analyzed and high-resolution HLA genotyping was added so that TCR occurrence patterns could be studied. The aim of the study was to test whether cataloging public T cell receptors could identify signatures of past pathogen exposure. Among roughly 400 genotyped donors of the cohort, an average of approximately 200,000 unique TCR beta nucleotide sequences was sequenced per donor, of which roughly 17% were non-productive. Using immunosequencing, the study profiled T cell repertoires from fewer than 700 subjects and related those repertoires to cytomegalovirus serostatus. Summary of the overall study and its limitations: When HLA alleles, especially DR and DQ, strongly co-occurred, TCR associations were difficult to assign to individual alleles. A later analysis found that TCR association rates varied across HLA loci, with DRB1 alleles showing the most associated TCRs and HLA-C alleles the fewest. Only TCR beta chains were sequenced in this cohort, and the absence of alpha or paired-chain data limited detectable features. Most TCR sequences were seen in very few donors, while some public TCRs were found in many individuals. For the cohort, immune exposure information was limited to CMV serostatus. Linkage disequilibrium might explain the correlated functional status among segregating V segments, but an unknown experimental factor could not be ruled out. A cluster of highly shared sequence variants was judged likely to represent a technical artifact of the sequencing pipeline. The earlier analysis of fewer than 750 of the donors excluded roughly 17 rarely observed V segments, including chromosome 9 orphons, because counts were too low. The study listed approximately 150 TCR beta chains as associated with cytomegalovirus. A few of the identified cytomegalovirus-associated TCR beta chains were confirmed in vitro to be specific for cytomegalovirus antigens. Sequencing depth was assumed to be roughly uniform across donors in the presence/absence analyses, though that assumption may not hold. In an earlier analysis of approximately 590 of the donors, most TCR beta V segments were observed in productive rearrangements about 90% or about 30% of the time, broadly matching IMGT annotations. A later genetic analysis reported fewer N-insertions in productive TCRs among donors in an Asian-associated ancestry cluster than the roughly 720-donor mean. The 87-base-pair reads could not distinguish some IMGT-functional V segments, including TRBV6-2 and TRBV6-3, so those segments were excluded. Because HLA typing was missing for some donors at each locus, association tests included only the typed subset. In both the original and validation cohorts, the classifier was reported to diagnose cytomegalovirus status with high specificity and sensitivity. A later analysis reported that several top co-occurrence clusters appeared linked to parvovirus B19, influenza, CMV and Epstein-Barr virus. The authors suggested that the approach could potentially be extended to other disease states and immunological phenotypes. A later genetic analysis associated a missense DCLRE1C variant with V-gene and J-gene trimming of TCR beta chains, and an independent cohort replicated the association. In a later analysis, HLA-associated TCR beta chains showed more clonal expansion and lower generation probabilities than non-associated chains that were equally common. A further reported finding was that TCR beta sequences accurately predicted the HLA-A and HLA-B alleles for most subjects in the first cohort. In a later analysis, about 16,000 TCR beta sequences were associated with specific HLA alleles at a false discovery rate of 0.05. Most CMV-associated TCR beta chains appeared to be HLA-restricted in a later analysis, and the HLA associations seemed to be driven largely by CMV exposure.

V is trimmed back by 8 bases and J by 5 bases, and the junction contains 9 bases that no gene match accounts for. CDR1 and CDR2, per the germline V gene, are MNHEY and SVGAGI. Including the terminal cysteine and phenylalanine, the CDR3 comprises 14 residues. CDR3 DNA is the only sequence kept; it has 42 bases, read in frame from the first base. The cohort was made up of 500 to 800 healthy bone marrow donors. At the time of sampling, all cohort members were nominally healthy, though unrecorded immune exposures were likely present. The donor tested CMV seropositive and was one of the 289 seropositive cohort members. Every donor gave a peripheral blood sample, and the peripheral blood mononuclear cells from that sample were used for TCR beta sequencing. Genomic DNA extraction from the blood cell samples was performed with the Qiagen DNeasy Blood Extraction Kit. Worth noting for this clone: Its specific antigen is unknown. No much larger clone is present one base from it, and per-base qualities are unavailable.

Receptor amplification or capture employed the immunoSEQ multiplex PCR assay. For the multiplex PCR, a mixture combining 60 forward primers for TCR Vbeta segments and 13 reverse primers for TCR Jbeta segments was used. The CDR3 region of rearranged TCR beta genes was amplified from genomic DNA with a multiplex PCR assay. On the Illumina HiSeq System, the amplified TCR beta libraries were sequenced as 87-base-pair reads. The authors' analysis ran thus. A later analysis counted approximately 76 million unique TCR beta chains across the 666 repertoires, and 10 million to 11 million of these chains were shared by at least two donors. Raw reads were error-corrected and collapsed into unique sequences by a nearest-neighbor algorithm in which closely related sequences were merged to remove PCR and sequencing errors. CDR3 sequences were aligned to IMGT reference sequences to assign V, D and J gene segments. Each retained sequence needed at least a six-nucleotide match to both a V gene segment and a J gene segment. A rearrangement was called productive if the CDR3 had no stop codons and remained in frame with V and J, and every other rearrangement was called non-productive. Following IMGT convention, CDR3 was defined as the stretch from the second conserved V-encoded cysteine up to the conserved J-encoded phenylalanine. The earlier analysis of about 620 of the donors excluded sequences that lacked an unambiguous match to a single V gene segment. An earlier analysis of several hundred of the donors called V segments functional above 56.7% productive rearrangements and segregating when the between-donor standard deviation exceeded 5%. To diagnose cytomegalovirus status from the catalog of TCR beta chain sequences, a statistical classification framework was built. A later analysis assigned V and J genes by comparing TCR nucleotide sequences with IMGT/GENE-DB human TR gene sequences. The TCRdist pipeline was used in a later analysis to assign CDR3 sequences and most-parsimonious VDJ recombination scenarios. In a later analysis, each TCR beta chain was defined by its CDR3 amino acid sequence together with its V-gene family, and reads without a unique V-gene family were excluded. A later analysis removed 500 to 600 highly shared, low-generation-probability nucleotide sequences to deal with suspected cross-contamination and a sequencing artifact. For each public chain, a later analysis derived a clonal expansion index from normalized ranks of inferred template counts within each repertoire. A later analysis computed generation probabilities with a VDJ recombination model fitted to out-of-frame rearrangements, and checked the results against IGoR. In a later analysis, hypergeometric tests were used to score TCR-TCR, TCR-HLA and TCR-CMV co-occurrence, with a repertoire-size bias correction applied to TCR pairs. In a later analysis, false discovery rates were estimated by permuting HLA or CMV assignments 20 times. In a later analysis, co-occurring TCRs were grouped using DBSCAN, with TCRdist sequence similarity added in when clustering inside HLA-allele-positive subsets. Repertoires with fewer than 30,000 or more than 120,000 public chains were left out of co-occurrence clustering, as were several repertoires with anomalous nucleotide sharing. What TCRdb holds here is the immuneACCESS table cut down to in-frame rearrangements. Part of the clones is not present; checked against another copy, under half of the missing clones reflect an unresolved V gene, and the others are unexplained. From that table come the V and J calls and clone size; the DNA was used to work out D and trimming. Counted in this sample were tens of thousands of clones; approximately 78% of them appeared once. The ten largest clones represent roughly 8% of the sample.

Input material: PBMCs. Recombination linked TRBV6-5 to TRBJ1-1; 9 bases in between match TRBD1. The sequence derives from a man aged 18 to 35 in good health and CMV-seropositive. The CDR3 here reads CASGMTGGVTEAFF. The DNA sequence is given as TGTGCCAGCGGGATGACAGGGGGTGTAACTGAAGCTTTCTTT.